This T cell receptor (beta chain) comes out of a study of cytomegalovirus exposure and HLA in healthy donors. About the research overall: The 95 to 150 validation repertoires used the same platform as the roughly 670 first-cohort repertoires, a later analysis reported. Study conclusions and caveats: A few CMV-associated chains proved CMV antigen-specific in vitro. The study put around 180 TCR beta chains on its list as cytomegalovirus-associated. Subsequent analysis of the approximately 110 validation repertoires found a tendency for first-cohort TCR clusters to co-occur.

This clone was found once. Its antigen is unknown. Germline lookup yields CDR1 SGHRS and CDR2 YFSETQ. V gave up 2 bases and J gave up 1 base, with 14 bases separating them. The CDR3 spans 16 residues. Repertoires were generated with immunoSEQ multiplex PCR, while TCRdb's copy carries only in-frame clones and drops some. In the table there are 150,000 to 200,000 clones, 85% of which are singletons. This chain links TRBV5-1 with TRBJ2-3; tentative D call: TRBD1 (7 bases). The sequence came from a man between 18 and 29 years old in good health and CMV-seropositive. Material: PBMCs. This CDR3 is CASSFTGEVGTDTQYF. The CDR3 coding sequence is TGCGCCAGCAGCTTCACAGGGGAGGTGGGCACAGATACGCAGTATTTT. The whole variable domain, filled in from reference TRBV5-1 and TRBJ2-3, reads KAGVTQTPRYLIKTRGQQVTLSCSPISGHRSVSWYQQTPGQGLQFLFEYFSETQRNKGNFPGRFSGRQFSNSRSEMNVSTLELGDSALYLCASSFTGEVGTDTQYFGPGTRLTVL.